The clone carrying this T cell receptor (beta chain) is deemed medium-sized. What it binds is unknown. The sample is drawn from a study of cytomegalovirus exposure and HLA in healthy donors. Findings and caveats of the study: It was 150 to 200 TCR beta chains that were listed as cytomegalovirus-associated. There were a few CMV-associated chains whose specificity for CMV antigens was confirmed in vitro.

Profiled with immunoSEQ multiplex PCR; TCRdb holds only in-frame clones, not every one. The repertoire has tens of thousands of clones, around 94% of them found once; the top ten carry roughly 0.62%. Separate from the approximately 720-subject first cohort was the approximately 120-subject validation cohort, to which the donors belonged. This CDR3 comprises 15 residues. After removal of 5 bases from V and 2 bases from J, the junction contained 3 bases not matched to a gene. Germline CDR1 MNHEY, CDR2 SVGAGI. Sequencing was carried out using PBMCs. The rearrangement uses TRBV6-5 and TRBJ2-7; 13 positions agree with TRBD2. The clonotype originates from a man in his late teens or twenties in good health and CMV-seronegative. This CDR3 reads CASSHTSGGAYEQYF. CDR3 DNA: TGTGCCAGCAGTCACACTAGCGGGGGGGCCTACGAGCAGTACTTC.